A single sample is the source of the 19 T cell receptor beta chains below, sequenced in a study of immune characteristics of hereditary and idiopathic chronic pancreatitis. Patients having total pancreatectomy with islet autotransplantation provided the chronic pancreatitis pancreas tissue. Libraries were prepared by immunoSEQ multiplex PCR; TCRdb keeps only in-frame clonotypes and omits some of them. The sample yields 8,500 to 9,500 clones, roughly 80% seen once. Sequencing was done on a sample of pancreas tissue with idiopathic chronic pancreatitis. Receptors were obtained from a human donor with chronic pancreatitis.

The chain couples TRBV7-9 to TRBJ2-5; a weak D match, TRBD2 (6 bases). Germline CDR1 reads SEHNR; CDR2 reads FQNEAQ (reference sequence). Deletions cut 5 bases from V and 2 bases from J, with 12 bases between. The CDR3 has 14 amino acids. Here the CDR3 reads CASSVTGRQETQYF. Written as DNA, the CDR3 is TGTGCCAGCAGCGTAACCGGGAGACAAGAGACCCAGTACTTC.

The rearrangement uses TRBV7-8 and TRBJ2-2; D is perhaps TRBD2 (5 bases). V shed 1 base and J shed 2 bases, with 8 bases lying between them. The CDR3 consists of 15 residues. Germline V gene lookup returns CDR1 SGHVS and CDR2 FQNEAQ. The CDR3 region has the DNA TGTGCCAGCAGCTTAGGGAGGATCAACACCGGGGAGCTGTTTTTT. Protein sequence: CASSLGRINTGELFF.

This chain's CDR3 is CASSEGRAGSYTF. The DNA for the CDR3 is TGTGCCAGCAGTGAAGGAAGGGCAGGGAGCTACACCTTC. The rearrangement links TRBV2 to TRBJ1-2, with a possible D match to TRBD1 (5 bases). There are 13 residues in the CDR3. Deletions cut 1 base from V and 9 bases from J, with 12 bases between. The V gene's germline CDR1 is SNHLY and CDR2 FYNNEI.

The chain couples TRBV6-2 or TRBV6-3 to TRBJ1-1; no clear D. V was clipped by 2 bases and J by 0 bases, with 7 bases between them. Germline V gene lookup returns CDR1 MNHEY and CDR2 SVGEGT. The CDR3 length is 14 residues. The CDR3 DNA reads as TGTGCCAGCAGTTACGAGATCATGAACACTGAAGCTTTCTTT. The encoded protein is CASSYEIMNTEAFF.

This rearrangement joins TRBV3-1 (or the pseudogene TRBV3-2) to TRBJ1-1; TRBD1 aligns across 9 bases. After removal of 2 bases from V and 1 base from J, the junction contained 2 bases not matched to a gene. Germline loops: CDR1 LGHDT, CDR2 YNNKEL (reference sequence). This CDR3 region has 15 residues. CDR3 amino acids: CASSQQTGGNTEAFF. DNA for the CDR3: TGTGCCAGCAGCCAACAGACAGGGGGGAACACTGAAGCTTTCTTT.

The CDR3 sequence: CASSLTGQGDNNSPLHF. In DNA, the CDR3 is TGTGCCAGCAGTTTAACGGGACAGGGGGATAACAATTCACCCCTCCACTTT. This chain uses TRBV27 with TRBJ1-6, with TRBD1 identical over 11 bases. Germline assignment: CDR1 MNHEY and CDR2 SMNVEV (reference sequence). This CDR3 has 17 amino acids. The ends lost 2 bases at V and 7 bases at J; junction bases unmatched: 7.

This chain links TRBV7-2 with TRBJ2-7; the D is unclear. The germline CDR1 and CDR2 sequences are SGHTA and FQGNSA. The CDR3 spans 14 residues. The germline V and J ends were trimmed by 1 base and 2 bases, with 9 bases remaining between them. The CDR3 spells CASSLGGGPYEQYF. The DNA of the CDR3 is TGTGCCAGCAGCTTAGGTGGCGGCCCCTACGAGCAGTACTTC.

DNA for the CDR3: TGCGCCAGCAGCGTGGGACTTTTAAACACCGGGGAGCTGTTTTTT. Protein sequence: CASSVGLLNTGELFF. The rearrangement uses TRBV5-1 and TRBJ2-2, with a tentative D call TRBD2 (6 bases). V was cut by 4 bases and J by 2 bases, with 12 bases left in between. Germline lookup yields CDR1 SGHRS and CDR2 YFSETQ. This CDR3 comprises 15 residues.

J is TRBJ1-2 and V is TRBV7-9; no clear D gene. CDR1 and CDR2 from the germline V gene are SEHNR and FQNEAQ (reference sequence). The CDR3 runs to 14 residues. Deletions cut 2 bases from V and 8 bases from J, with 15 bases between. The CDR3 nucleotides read TGTGCCAGCAGCTTACGGTCCGACTTGGGGGGCTACACCTTC. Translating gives CASSLRSDLGGYTF.

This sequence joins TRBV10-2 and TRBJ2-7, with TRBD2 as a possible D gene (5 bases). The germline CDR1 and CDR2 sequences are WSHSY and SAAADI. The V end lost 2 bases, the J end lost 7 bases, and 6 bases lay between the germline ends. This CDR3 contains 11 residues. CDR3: CASSEGGEQYF. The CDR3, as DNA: TGCGCCAGCAGTGAGGGCGGGGAGCAGTACTTC.

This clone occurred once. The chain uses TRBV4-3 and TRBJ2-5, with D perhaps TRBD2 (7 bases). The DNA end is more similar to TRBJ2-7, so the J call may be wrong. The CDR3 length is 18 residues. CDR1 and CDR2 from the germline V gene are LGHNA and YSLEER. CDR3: CASSQGSGGNDPVYEQYF. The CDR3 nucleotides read TGCGCCAGCAGCCAAGGTTCGGGGGGCAATGATCCCGTTTACGAGCAGTACTTC.

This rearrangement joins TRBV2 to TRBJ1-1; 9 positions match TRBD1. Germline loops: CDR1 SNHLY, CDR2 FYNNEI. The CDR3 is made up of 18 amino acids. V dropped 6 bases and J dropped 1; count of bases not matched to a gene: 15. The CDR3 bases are TGTGCCAGCAGCCCGAGGGTCGGGACAGGGTTGTCGAACACTGAAGCTTTCTTT. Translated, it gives CASSPRVGTGLSNTEAFF.

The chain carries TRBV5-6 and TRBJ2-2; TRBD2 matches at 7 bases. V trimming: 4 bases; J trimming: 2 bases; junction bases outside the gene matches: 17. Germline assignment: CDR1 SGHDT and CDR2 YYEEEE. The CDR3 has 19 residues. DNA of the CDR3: TGTGCCAGCAGCCAATACTATGCGGGGGACGCTACAAACACCGGGGAGCTGTTTTTT. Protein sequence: CASSQYYAGDATNTGELFF. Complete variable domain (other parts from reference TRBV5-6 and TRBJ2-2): DAGVTQSPTHLIKTRGQQVTLRCSPKSGHDTVSWYQQALGQGPQFIFQYYEEEERQRGNFPDRFSGHQFPNYSSELNVNALLLGDSALYLCASSQYYAGDATNTGELFFGEGSRLTVL.

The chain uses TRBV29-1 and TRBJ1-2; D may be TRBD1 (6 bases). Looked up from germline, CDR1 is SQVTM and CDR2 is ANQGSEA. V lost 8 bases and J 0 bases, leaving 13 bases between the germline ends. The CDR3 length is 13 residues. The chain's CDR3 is CSTRTETNYGYTF. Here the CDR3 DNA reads TGCAGCACCCGGACAGAAACTAACTATGGCTACACCTTC.

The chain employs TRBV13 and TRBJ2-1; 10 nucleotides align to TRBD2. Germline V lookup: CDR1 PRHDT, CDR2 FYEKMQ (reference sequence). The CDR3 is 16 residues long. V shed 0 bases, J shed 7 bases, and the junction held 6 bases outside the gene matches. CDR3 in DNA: TGTGCCAGCAGCTTAGGCCTACTAGCGGGGTCGAATGAGCAGTTCTTC. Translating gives CASSLGLLAGSNEQFF.

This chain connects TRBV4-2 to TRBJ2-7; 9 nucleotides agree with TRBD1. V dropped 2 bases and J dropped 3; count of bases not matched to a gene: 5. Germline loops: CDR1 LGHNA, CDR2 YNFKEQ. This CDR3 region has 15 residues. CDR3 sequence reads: CASSQTWDRDYEQYF. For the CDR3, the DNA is TGTGCCAGCAGCCAAACATGGGACAGGGACTACGAGCAGTACTTC.

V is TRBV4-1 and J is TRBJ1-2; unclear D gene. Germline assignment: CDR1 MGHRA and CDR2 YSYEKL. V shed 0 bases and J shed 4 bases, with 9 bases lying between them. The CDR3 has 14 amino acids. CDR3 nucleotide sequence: TGCGCCAGCAGCCAAGAGCCCAAGACCTATGGCTACACCTTC. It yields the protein CASSQEPKTYGYTF.

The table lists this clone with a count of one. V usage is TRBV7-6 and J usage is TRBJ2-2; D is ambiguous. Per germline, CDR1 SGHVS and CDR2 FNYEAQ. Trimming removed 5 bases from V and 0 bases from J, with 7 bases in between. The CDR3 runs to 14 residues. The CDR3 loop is CASSPQTNTGELFF. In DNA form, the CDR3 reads TGTGCCAGCAGCCCACAGACGAACACCGGGGAGCTGTTTTTT. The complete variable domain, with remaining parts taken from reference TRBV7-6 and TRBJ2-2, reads GAGVSQSPRYKVTKRGQDVALRCDPISGHVSLYWYRQALGQGPEFLTYFNYEAQQDKSGLPNDRFSAERPEGSISTLTIQRTEQRDSAMYRCASSPQTNTGELFFGEGSRLTVL.

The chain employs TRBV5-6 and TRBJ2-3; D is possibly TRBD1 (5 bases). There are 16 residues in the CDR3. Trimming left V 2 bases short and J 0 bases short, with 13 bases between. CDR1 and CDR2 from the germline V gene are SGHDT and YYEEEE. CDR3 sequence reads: CASSFKTAASTDTQYF. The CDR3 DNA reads TGTGCCAGCAGCTTCAAGACAGCCGCTAGCACAGATACGCAGTATTTT.